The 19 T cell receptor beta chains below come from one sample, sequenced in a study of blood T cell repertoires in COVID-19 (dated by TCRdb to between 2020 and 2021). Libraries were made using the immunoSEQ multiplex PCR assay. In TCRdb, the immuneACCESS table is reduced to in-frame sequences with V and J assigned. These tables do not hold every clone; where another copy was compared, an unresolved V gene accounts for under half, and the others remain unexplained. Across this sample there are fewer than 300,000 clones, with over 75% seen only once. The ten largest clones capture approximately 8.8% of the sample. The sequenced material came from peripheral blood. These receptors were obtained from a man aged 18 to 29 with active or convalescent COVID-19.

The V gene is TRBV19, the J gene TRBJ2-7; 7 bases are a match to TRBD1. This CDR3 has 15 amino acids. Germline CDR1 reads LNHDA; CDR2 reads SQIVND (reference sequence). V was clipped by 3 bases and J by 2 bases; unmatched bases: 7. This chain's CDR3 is CASSIGQDFAYEQYF. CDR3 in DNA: TGTGCCAGTAGTATCGGACAGGACTTTGCCTACGAGCAGTACTTC.

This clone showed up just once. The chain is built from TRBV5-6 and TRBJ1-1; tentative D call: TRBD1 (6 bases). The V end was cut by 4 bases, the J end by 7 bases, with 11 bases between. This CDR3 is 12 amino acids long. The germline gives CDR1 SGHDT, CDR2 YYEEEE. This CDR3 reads CASSAMTGEAFF. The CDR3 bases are TGTGCCAGCAGCGCAATGACAGGTGAAGCTTTCTTT.

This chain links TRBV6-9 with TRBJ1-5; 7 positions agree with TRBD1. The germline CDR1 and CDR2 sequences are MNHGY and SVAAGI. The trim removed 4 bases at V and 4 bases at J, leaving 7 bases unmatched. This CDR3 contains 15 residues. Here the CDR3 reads CASSFTTGLNQPQHF. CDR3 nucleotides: TGTGCCAGCAGTTTCACGACAGGGCTTAATCAGCCCCAGCATTTT.

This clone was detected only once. DNA of the CDR3: TGTGCCAGCTCAAATTACAGGGGGCAGAATGAAAAACTGTTTTTT. Protein product: CASSNYRGQNEKLFF. V usage is TRBV18 and J usage is TRBJ1-4; 9 nucleotides line up with TRBD1. Germline CDR1 is KGHSH and CDR2 is LQKENI. V lost 5 bases, J lost 5 bases, and 6 bases stayed unmatched. CDR3 length equals 15 residues.

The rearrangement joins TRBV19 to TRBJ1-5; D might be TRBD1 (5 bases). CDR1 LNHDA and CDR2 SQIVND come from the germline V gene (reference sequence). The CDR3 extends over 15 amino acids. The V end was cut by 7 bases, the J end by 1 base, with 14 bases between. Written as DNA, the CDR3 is TGTGCCAGTACCGGGGGGGTTTTAAGCAATCAGCCCCAGCATTTT. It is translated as CASTGGVLSNQPQHF. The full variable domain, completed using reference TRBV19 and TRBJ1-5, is DGGITQSPKYLFRKEGQNVTLSCEQNLNHDAMYWYRQDPGQGLRLIYYSQIVNDFQKGDIAEGYSVSREKKESFPLTVTSAQKNPTAFYLCASTGGVLSNQPQHFGDGTRLSIL.

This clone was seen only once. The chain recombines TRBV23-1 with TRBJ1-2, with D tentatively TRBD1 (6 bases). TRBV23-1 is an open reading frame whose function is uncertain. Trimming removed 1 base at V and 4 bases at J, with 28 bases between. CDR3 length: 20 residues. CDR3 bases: TGCGCCAGCAGTCAATACGGATACATGGACAGTCCTAGAATCATCTATGGCTACACCTTC. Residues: CASSQYGYMDSPRIIYGYTF.

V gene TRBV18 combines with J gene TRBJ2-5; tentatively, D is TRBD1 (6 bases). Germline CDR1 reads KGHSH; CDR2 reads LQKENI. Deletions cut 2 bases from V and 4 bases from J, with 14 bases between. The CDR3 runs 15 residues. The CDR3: CASSPSLSGVETQYF. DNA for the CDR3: TGTGCCAGCTCACCAAGTCTCTCAGGGGTAGAGACCCAGTACTTC.

The CDR3 DNA reads as TGTGCCAGCAGTCCCGGGACAGGGGTCGGGGAGCTGTTTTTT. This gives the protein CASSPGTGVGELFF. The J gene is TRBJ2-2, the V gene TRBV2; 10 nucleotides line up with TRBD1. V was clipped by 5 bases and J by 7 bases; unmatched bases: 4. The CDR3 contains 14 residues. The germline V gene encodes CDR1 SNHLY and CDR2 FYNNEI. Variable domain in full (rest from reference TRBV2 and TRBJ2-2): EPEVTQTPSHQVTQMGQEVILRCVPISNHLYFYWYRQILGQKVEFLVSFYNNEISEKSEIFDDQFSVERPDGSNFTLKIRSTKLEDSAMYFCASSPGTGVGELFFGEGSRLTVL.

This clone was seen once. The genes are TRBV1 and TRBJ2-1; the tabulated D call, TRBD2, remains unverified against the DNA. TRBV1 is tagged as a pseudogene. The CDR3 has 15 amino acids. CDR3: CTSSQDAPETGEQFF. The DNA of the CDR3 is TGCACCAGCAGCCAAGACGCACCGGAGACGGGGGAGCAGTTCTTC.

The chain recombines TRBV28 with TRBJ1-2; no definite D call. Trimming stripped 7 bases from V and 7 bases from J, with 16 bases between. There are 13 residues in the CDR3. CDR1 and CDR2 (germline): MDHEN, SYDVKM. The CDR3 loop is CASTLRGSGGYTF. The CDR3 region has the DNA TGTGCCAGCACTCTAAGAGGGTCGGGTGGCTACACCTTC.

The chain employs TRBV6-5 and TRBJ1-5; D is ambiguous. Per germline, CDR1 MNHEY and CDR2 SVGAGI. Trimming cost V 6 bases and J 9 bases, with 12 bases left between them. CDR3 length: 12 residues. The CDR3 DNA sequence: TGTGCCAGCAGCCGACCCTCGGGGCCCCAGCATTTT. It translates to CASSRPSGPQHF.

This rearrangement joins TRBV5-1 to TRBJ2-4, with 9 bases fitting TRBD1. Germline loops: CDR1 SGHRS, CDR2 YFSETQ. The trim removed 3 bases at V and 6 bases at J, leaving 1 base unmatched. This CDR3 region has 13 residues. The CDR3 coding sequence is TGCGCCAGCAGCTCGGGACAGGGAAACATTCAGTACTTC. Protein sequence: CASSSGQGNIQYF. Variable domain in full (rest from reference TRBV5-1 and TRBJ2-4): KAGVTQTPRYLIKTRGQQVTLSCSPISGHRSVSWYQQTPGQGLQFLFEYFSETQRNKGNFPGRFSGRQFSNSRSEMNVSTLELGDSALYLCASSSGQGNIQYFGAGTRLSVL.

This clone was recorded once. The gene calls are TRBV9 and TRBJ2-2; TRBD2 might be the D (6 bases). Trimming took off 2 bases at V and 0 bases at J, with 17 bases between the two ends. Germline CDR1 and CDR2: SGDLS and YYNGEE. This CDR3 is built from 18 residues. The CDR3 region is CASSVYVTGDANTGELFF. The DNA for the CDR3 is TGTGCCAGCAGCGTCTATGTCACGGGGGACGCGAACACCGGGGAGCTGTTTTTT.

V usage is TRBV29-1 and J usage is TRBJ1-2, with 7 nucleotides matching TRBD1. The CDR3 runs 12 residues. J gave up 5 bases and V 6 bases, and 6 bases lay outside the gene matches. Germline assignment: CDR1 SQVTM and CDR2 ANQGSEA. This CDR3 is CSVRDSPYGYTF. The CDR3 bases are TGCAGCGTGAGGGACAGCCCTTATGGCTACACCTTC.

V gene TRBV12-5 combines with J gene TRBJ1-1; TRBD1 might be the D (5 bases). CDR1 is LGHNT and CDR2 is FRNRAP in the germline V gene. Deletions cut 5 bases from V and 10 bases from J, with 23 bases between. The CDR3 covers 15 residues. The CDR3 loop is CASGTLTGTPNVAFF. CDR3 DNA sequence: TGTGCTAGTGGTACCCTTACCGGGACTCCCAATGTAGCTTTCTTT.

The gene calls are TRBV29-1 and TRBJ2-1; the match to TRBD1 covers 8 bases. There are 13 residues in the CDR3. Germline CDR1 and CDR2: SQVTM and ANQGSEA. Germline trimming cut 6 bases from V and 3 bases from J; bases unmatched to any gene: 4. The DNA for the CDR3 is TGCAGCGTGACAGACAGGGGCTACAATGAGCAGTTCTTC. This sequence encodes CSVTDRGYNEQFF.

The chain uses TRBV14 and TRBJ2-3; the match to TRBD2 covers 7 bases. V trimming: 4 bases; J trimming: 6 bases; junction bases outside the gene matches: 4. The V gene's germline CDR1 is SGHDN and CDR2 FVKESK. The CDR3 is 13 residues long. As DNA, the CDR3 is TGTGCCAGCAGCCGCAGTAGCGGGGATACGCAGTATTTT. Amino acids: CASSRSSGDTQYF.

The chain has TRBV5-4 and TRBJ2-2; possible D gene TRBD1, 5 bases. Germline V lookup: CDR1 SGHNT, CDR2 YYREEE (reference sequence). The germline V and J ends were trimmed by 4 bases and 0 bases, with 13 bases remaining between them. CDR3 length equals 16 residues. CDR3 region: CASSGQGSANTGELFF. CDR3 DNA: TGTGCCAGCAGCGGACAAGGGTCAGCGAACACCGGGGAGCTGTTTTTT.

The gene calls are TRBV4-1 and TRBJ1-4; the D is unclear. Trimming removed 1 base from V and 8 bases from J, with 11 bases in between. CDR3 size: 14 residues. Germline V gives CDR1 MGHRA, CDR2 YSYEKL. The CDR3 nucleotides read TGCGCCAGCAGCCAAGTCTCAGGCCGCGAAAAACTGTTTTTT. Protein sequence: CASSQVSGREKLFF.